This T cell receptor beta chain comes out of a study of cytomegalovirus exposure and HLA in healthy donors. Of note for this clone: The antigen is not known.

Study findings and constraints: It was 150 to 200 TCR beta chains that were listed as cytomegalovirus-associated.

V was pared by 4 bases and J by 2 bases, with 22 bases of the junction left unmatched. The CDR3 consists of 21 residues. The germline gives CDR1 MDHEN, CDR2 SYDVKM. The roughly 120-subject validation cohort, separate from the roughly 670-subject first cohort, included the donors. Only in-frame clones appear in the TCRdb table, and some are missing; sequencing was by immunoSEQ multiplex PCR. Among about 130,000 clones listed, approximately 91% were seen once. The sequenced sample consisted of PBMCs. This clonotype was obtained from a woman between 18 and 29 years old in good health and CMV-seronegative. This chain connects TRBV28 to TRBJ2-3, with 9 positions matching TRBD2. The CDR3 loop reads CASSSIRDTGLAGYPTDTQYF. The CDR3 DNA reads as TGTGCCAGCAGTTCAATCCGGGACACTGGCCTAGCGGGGTATCCCACAGATACGCAGTATTTT.